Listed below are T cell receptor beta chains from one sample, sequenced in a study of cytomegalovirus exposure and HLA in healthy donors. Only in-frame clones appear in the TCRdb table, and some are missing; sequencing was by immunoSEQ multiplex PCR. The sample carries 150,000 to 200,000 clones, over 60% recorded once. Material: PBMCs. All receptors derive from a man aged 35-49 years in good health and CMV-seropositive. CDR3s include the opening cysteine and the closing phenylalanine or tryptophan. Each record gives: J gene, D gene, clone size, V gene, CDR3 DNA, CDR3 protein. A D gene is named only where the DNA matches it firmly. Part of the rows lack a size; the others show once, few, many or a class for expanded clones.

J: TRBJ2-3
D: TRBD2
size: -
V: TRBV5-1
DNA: TGCGCCAGCAGTACTAGCGGGAGGGACTATAACACAGATACGCAGTATTTT
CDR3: CASSTSGRDYNTDTQYF

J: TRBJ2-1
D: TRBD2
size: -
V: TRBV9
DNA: TGTGCCAGCAGCGTCGTAGCGGGGAGCTCCTACAATGAGCAGTTCTTC
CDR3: CASSVVAGSSYNEQFF

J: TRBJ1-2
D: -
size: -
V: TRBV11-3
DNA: TGTGCCAGCAGCTCCCCGGGGGATCGGGGCTACACCTTC
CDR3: CASSSPGDRGYTF

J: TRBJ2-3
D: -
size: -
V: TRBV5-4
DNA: TGTGCCAGCAGCTTGGGGGGGGATGGGGGATTGGATACGCAGTATTTT
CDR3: CASSLGGDGGLDTQYF

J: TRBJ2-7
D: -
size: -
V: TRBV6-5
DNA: TGTGCCAGCAGTTACTCGAGAGGGGGAGCCTACGAGCAGTACTTC
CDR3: CASSYSRGGAYEQYF

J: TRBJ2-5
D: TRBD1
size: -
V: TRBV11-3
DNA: TGTGCCAGCAGCTCGGGACAGTACCAAGAGACCCAGTACTTC
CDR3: CASSSGQYQETQYF

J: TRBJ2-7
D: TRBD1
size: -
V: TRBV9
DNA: TGTGCCAGCAGCGTAGTAGACAGGGGATATACCGAGCAGTACTTC
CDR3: CASSVVDRGYTEQYF

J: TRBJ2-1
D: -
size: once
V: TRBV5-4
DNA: TGTGCCAGCAGCTTGGCAGGGAACAATGAGCAGTTCTTC
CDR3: CASSLAGNNEQFF

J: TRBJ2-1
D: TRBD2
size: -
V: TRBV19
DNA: TGTGCCAGTTTATCCGGGACTAGCCGATTAGAAAGCTCCTACAATGAGCAGTTCTTC
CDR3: CASLSGTSRLESSYNEQFF

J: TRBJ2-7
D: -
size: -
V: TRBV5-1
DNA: TGCGCCAGCAGCCCGGGGTCGCTGGGGATATACGAGCAGTACTTC
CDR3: CASSPGSLGIYEQYF

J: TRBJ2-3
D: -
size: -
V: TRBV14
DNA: TGTGCCAGCAGCCAAAGCCGGGGAGATACGCAGTATTTT
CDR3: CASSQSRGDTQYF

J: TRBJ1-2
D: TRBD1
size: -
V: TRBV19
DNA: TGTGCCAGTAGTTCCCAGGGGGCTGTTCGAAATGGCTACACCTTC
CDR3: CASSSQGAVRNGYTF

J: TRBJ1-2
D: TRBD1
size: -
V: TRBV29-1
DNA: TGCAGCGTTCGGACAGGGGCTAACTATGGCTACACCTTC
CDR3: CSVRTGANYGYTF

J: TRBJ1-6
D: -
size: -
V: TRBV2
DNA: TGTGCCAGCAGTGAAGTGCACGGTTCACCCCTCCACTTT
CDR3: CASSEVHGSPLHF

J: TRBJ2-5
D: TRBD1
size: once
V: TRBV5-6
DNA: TGTGCCACCGCGGGTAGGGGACAGGGGATTGAGACCCAGTACTTC
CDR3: CATAGRGQGIETQYF

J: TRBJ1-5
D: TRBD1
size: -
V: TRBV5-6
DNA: TGTGCCAGCAGCTGGGGACAGGGGGAATATAGCAATCAGCCCCAGCATTTT
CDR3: CASSWGQGEYSNQPQHF

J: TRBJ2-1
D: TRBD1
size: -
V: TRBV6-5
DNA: TGTGCCAGCACGATGGGACAGGGACGAAATGAGCAGTTCTTC
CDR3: CASTMGQGRNEQFF

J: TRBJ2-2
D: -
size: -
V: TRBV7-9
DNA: TGTGCCAGCAGCTTAAAGCCCACCCGAAACACCGGGGAGCTGTTTTTT
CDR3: CASSLKPTRNTGELFF

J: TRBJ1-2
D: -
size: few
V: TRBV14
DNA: TGTGCCAGCAGCCAGGTCTGGGGGGAAGGCTACACCTTC
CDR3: CASSQVWGEGYTF

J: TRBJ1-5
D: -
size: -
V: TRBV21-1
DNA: TGTGCCAGCAGCAAAGCGGCGGCGGACAATCAGCCCCAGCATTTT
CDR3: CASSKAAADNQPQHF

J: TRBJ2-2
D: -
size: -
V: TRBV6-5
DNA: TGTGCCAGCAGTAAACTAGCGAACACCGGGGAGCTGTTTTTT
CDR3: CASSKLANTGELFF

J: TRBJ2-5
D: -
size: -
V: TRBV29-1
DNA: TGCAGCGTTTACAGGGACCAAGAGACCCAGTACTTC
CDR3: CSVYRDQETQYF

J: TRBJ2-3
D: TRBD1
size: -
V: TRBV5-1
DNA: TGCGCCAGCAATCCGGGACAGTACACAGATACGCAGTATTTT
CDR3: CASNPGQYTDTQYF

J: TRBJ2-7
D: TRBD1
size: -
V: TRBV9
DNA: TGTGTCAGCAGCTCTCAATCGGACAGGGACTACGAGCAGTACTTC
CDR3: CVSSSQSDRDYEQYF

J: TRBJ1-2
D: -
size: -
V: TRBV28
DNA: TGTGCCAGCAGTACCGGGGGCTATGGCTACACCTTC
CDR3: CASSTGGYGYTF

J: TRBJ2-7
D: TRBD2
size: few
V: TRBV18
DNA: TGTGCCAGCTCACCACTTAATAGCGGGAGTGAGCAGTACTTC
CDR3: CASSPLNSGSEQYF

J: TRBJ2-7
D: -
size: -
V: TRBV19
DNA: TGTGCCAGTAGTATAGGGTACCCGGAGGGCGAGCAGTACTTC
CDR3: CASSIGYPEGEQYF

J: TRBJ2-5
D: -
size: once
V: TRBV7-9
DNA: TGTGCCAGCAGCTTAGGGGGAGCAGTGCAAGAGACCCAGTACTTC
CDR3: CASSLGGAVQETQYF

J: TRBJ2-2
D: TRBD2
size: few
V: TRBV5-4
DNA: TGTGCCAGCAGCCCACTAGCGGGAACTTCCAGCGGGGAGCTGTTTTTT
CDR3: CASSPLAGTSSGELFF

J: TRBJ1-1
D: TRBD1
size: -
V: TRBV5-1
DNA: TGCGCCAGCAGCTTGGACAGGGGCATGAACACTGAAGCTTTCTTT
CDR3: CASSLDRGMNTEAFF

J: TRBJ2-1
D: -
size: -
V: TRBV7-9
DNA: TGTGCCAGCAGCTTAACGGGTCGCGCACCTGAGCAGTTCTTC
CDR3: CASSLTGRAPEQFF

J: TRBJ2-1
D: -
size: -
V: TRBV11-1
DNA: TGTGCCAGCAGTTCTACTGTAATATCGGGGAGAAGCAATGAGCAGTTCTTC
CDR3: CASSSTVISGRSNEQFF

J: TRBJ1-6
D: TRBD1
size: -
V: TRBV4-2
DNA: TGTGCCAGCAGCCAAGATACAGGGGGGGCCGACTCACCCCTCCACTTT
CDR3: CASSQDTGGADSPLHF

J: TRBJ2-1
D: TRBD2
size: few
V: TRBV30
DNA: TGTGCCTGGAGTGTTGGAAGGACTAGCGGAGGGAGCTCCTACAATGAGCAGTTCTTC
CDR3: CAWSVGRTSGGSSYNEQFF

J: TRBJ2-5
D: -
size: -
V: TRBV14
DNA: TGTGCCAGCAGCCAAGACAGGGGTGTAGAGACCCAGTACTTC
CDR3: CASSQDRGVETQYF

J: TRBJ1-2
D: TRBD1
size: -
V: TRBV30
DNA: TGTGCCTGGAGGCCCCGTTGGGCAGGGGGCAACTATGGCTACACCTTC
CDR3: CAWRPRWAGGNYGYTF

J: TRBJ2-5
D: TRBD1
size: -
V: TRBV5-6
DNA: TGTGCCAGCAGCCTGGACAGGCGAGAGACCCAGTACTTC
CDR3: CASSLDRRETQYF

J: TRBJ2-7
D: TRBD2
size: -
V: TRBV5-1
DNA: TGCGCCAGCAGCCGGGGGACTAGCGGGGACTACGAGCAGTACTTC
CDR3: CASSRGTSGDYEQYF

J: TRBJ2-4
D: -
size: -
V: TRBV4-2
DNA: TGTGCCAGCAGCCAAGATCGAGGCAGGGGAAACATTCAGTACTTC
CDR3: CASSQDRGRGNIQYF

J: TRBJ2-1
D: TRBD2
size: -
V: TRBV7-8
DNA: TGTGCCAGCAGCTTAGGAGGGACTAGCGGGAGGACCTACAATGAGCAGTTCTTC
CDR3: CASSLGGTSGRTYNEQFF

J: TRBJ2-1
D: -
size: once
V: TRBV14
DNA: TGTGCCAGCAGCTCATTAGCGTTTAGCTCCTACAATGAGCAGTTCTTC
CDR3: CASSSLAFSSYNEQFF

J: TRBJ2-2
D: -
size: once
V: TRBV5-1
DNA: TGCGCCAGCAGCTTGGCGTCAGCGACCGGGGAGCTGTTTTTT
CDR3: CASSLASATGELFF

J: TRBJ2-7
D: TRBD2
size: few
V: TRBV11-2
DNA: TGTGCCAGCAGCTTAGAACGGACTAGCGGGATGTACGAGCAGTACTTC
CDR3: CASSLERTSGMYEQYF

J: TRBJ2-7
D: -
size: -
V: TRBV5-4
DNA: TGTGCCAGCAGCTTGGAAGACAGGGCGGGGGAGCAGTACTTC
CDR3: CASSLEDRAGEQYF

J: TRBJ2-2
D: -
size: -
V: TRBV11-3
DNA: TGTGCCAGCAGCTTGCAGGGCTCGAACACCGGGGAGCTGTTTTTT
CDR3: CASSLQGSNTGELFF

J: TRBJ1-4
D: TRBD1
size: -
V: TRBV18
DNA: TGTGCCAGCTCCCAAGGGACAGCCGAAAAACTGTTTTTT
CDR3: CASSQGTAEKLFF